This is a list of T cell receptor beta chains from one sample in a study of cytomegalovirus exposure and HLA in healthy donors. Only in-frame clones appear in the TCRdb table, and some are missing; sequencing was by immunoSEQ multiplex PCR. The sample holds about 77,000 clones, 78% seen once. The sequenced sample was PBMCs. Receptor source: a man aged 35 to 55 in good health and CMV-seronegative. Both conserved end residues are part of each CDR3. Each record gives: clone size, CDR3 length, D gene, J gene, V gene, CDR3 DNA, CDR3 protein. D genes are given only for firm matches. Size is stated for part of the rows, as once, few or many counts, or as a class when the clone is expanded.

. | 15 | TRBD1 | TRBJ2-1 | TRBV7-6 | TGTGCCAGCAGCTCGGTTCGGGACAGGGGCAATGAGCAGTTCTTC | CASSSVRDRGNEQFF
. | 14 | . | TRBJ2-7 | TRBV29-1 | TGCAGCGTCTCTAAAGGACAGTACGGCTACGAGCAGTACTTC | CSVSKGQYGYEQYF
. | 16 | TRBD2 | TRBJ2-7 | TRBV6-4 | TGTGCCAGCAGTGACTCACAAAGCGGGGATACCTACGAGCAGTACTTC | CASSDSQSGDTYEQYF
. | 14 | TRBD1 | TRBJ1-5 | TRBV19 | TGTGCCAGTAGTGACAGGGGTGGGATTCAGCCCCAGCATTTT | CASSDRGGIQPQHF
. | 14 | . | TRBJ1-5 | TRBV18 | TGTGCCAGCTCACCACGAGGGGGAGAACAGCCCCAGCATTTT | CASSPRGGEQPQHF
. | 12 | . | TRBJ1-1 | TRBV30 | TGTGCCTGGAGTCGTGAGGGCACTGAAGCTTTCTTT | CAWSREGTEAFF
. | 14 | TRBD1 | TRBJ2-4 | TRBV19 | TGTGCCAGTAGTACCTTACAGGGGGCGAACATTCAGTACTTC | CASSTLQGANIQYF
few | 16 | TRBD1 | TRBJ2-5 | TRBV7-9 | TGTGCCAGCAGCTTCGGAACAGGGGGCGCGGTGGAGACCCAGTACTTC | CASSFGTGGAVETQYF
. | 15 | . | TRBJ2-2 | TRBV4-3 | TGCGCCAGCAGCCAAGGTTTAGCGACCACCGGGGAGCTGTTTTTT | CASSQGLATTGELFF
. | 14 | . | TRBJ1-2 | TRBV27 | TGTGCCAGCAGTCCAGGGGTCGGGGCTGGTGGCTACACCTTC | CASSPGVGAGGYTF
. | 15 | . | TRBJ2-7 | TRBV7-2 | TGTGCCAGCAGCTTAGGCGGAAGCACGGTAGGCGAGCAGTACTTC | CASSLGGSTVGEQYF
. | 12 | . | TRBJ2-7 | TRBV15 | TGTGCCACCAGAATCCAGGGGAGCGAGCAGTACTTC | CATRIQGSEQYF
. | 13 | . | TRBJ1-1 | TRBV9 | TGTGCCAGCAGCAAGGGGGGGAGCACCGTGGCTTTCTTT | CASSKGGSTVAFF
. | 15 | TRBD2 | TRBJ2-7 | TRBV30 | TGTGCCTGGAGCCTACTAGCGGGATCAGCCTACGAGCAGTACTTC | CAWSLLAGSAYEQYF
medium-sized | 15 | TRBD1 | TRBJ1-6 | TRBV6-1 | TGTGCCAGCAGTGAAGGGACAGGGGATAATTCACCCCTCCACTTT | CASSEGTGDNSPLHF
. | 14 | TRBD1 | TRBJ2-4 | TRBV19 | TGTGCCAGTAGTATATCCACAGGGGGAACCATTCAGTACTTC | CASSISTGGTIQYF
. | 16 | TRBD1 | TRBJ2-7 | TRBV27 | TGTGCCAGCAGTTCATACGCAGGGGGCCTCTCCTACGAGCAGTACTTC | CASSSYAGGLSYEQYF
. | 14 | . | TRBJ2-1 | TRBV28 | TGTGCCAGCAGTCGACGGAGCTCCTACAATGAGCAGTTCTTC | CASSRRSSYNEQFF
few | 15 | . | TRBJ2-6 | TRBV7-6 | TGTGCCAGCACCCTTGGGGGGTCTGGGGCCAACGTCCTGACTTTC | CASTLGGSGANVLTF
. | 11 | . | TRBJ2-7 | TRBV10-3 | TGTGCCATCAGTGAGAGAGACGAGCAGTACTTC | CAISERDEQYF
. | 11 | . | TRBJ1-2 | TRBV6-1 | TGTGCCAGCAACCAGGGTTACGGCTACACCTTC | CASNQGYGYTF
few | 17 | TRBD1 | TRBJ1-2 | TRBV29-1 | TGCAGCGTTCAGAGAGGACAGGGACTCTCAGCTAACTATGGCTACCCCTTC | CSVQRGQGLSANYGYPF
. | 15 | . | TRBJ2-5 | TRBV7-7 | TGTGCTAGCAGCTTAGAGACAGGCCTTCAAGAGACCCAGTACTTC | CASSLETGLQETQYF
. | 12 | . | TRBJ1-1 | TRBV6-6 | TGTGCCAGCAGTCAGGGGCAGGGGATAGCTTTCTTT | CASSQGQGIAFF
. | 14 | . | TRBJ1-2 | TRBV4-2 | TGTGCCAGCAGCCTTGGGACTGATAACTATGGCTACCCCTTC | CASSLGTDNYGYPF
. | 16 | TRBD2 | TRBJ2-3 | TRBV11-3 | TGTGCCAGCAGCTCCTCCCGGGGGGACCCCACAGATACGCAGTATTTT | CASSSSRGDPTDTQYF